The clone carrying this T cell receptor beta chain has only a few counts. Its antigen is currently unknown. This record comes from a study of post-analysis software for immune sequencing data. Broader study findings: Roughly five TRBV segments appeared more often in patients than in controls, and TRBV5-6, TRBV5-1 and TRBV20-1 were among these. Samples from one preparation batch, clustered by F measure, grouped strongly together. The normalized Chao1 diversity of multiple sclerosis patients was significantly lower than that of controls.

Germline V gene data show CDR1 as SGHRS and CDR2 as YFSETQ. The CDR3 is 20 residues long. With 4 bases clipped from V and 7 bases from J, the junction kept 20 bases outside the gene matches. Presence of unique molecular identifiers characterized the TCR beta cDNA libraries. MiXCR, run by TCRdb on the PCR reads, gives a single entry per CDR3 protein. The data show hundreds of thousands of distinct CDR3 sequences, with approximately 59% seen just once and approximately 10% held by the top ten. The clonotype was recovered from a girl aged 2 to 10 with multiple sclerosis. Sequenced input: blood. This chain joins TRBV5-1 and TRBJ2-1, with 13 nucleotides matching TRBD2. CDR3 region: CASSGLGQGVLTSGRNEQFF. In nucleotides, the CDR3 is TGCGCCAGCAGCGGACTGGGACAGGGGGTACTGACTAGCGGGAGGAATGAGCAGTTCTTC.